The 27 T cell receptor beta chains listed next were all sequenced from one sample in a study of a mutant IDH1 vaccine in newly diagnosed glioma. TCRdb keeps only in-frame clones here, not all; method: immunoSEQ multiplex PCR. The sample carries about 44,000 clones, roughly 90% recorded once. As for time point: week 23, last vaccination. Doses of 300 ug of mutant IDH1 20-mer peptide were given with topical imiquimod. What these receptors recognize is not known. Sample: PBMCs, taken from a glioma patient whose treatment included an IDH1 peptide vaccine. The origin of the receptors is a man aged 45-65 years with glioma.

The V call is TRBV15, the J call TRBJ2-1, with TRBD2 matching over 11 bases. The CDR3 loop spans 17 amino acids. Germline CDR1 reads LNHNV; CDR2 reads YYDKDF (reference sequence). V lost 1 base to trimming and J lost 2 bases; unmatched junction nucleotides: 4. This CDR3 reads CATSRASGGIPYNEQFF. The CDR3 DNA reads as TGTGCCACCAGCAGAGCTAGCGGGGGGATTCCCTACAATGAGCAGTTCTTC. Combining the CDR3 with reference TRBV15 and TRBJ2-1 gives the whole variable domain DAMVIQNPRYQVTQFGKPVTLSCSQTLNHNVMYWYQQKSSQAPKLLFHYYDKDFNNEADTPDNFQSRRPNTSFCFLDIRSPGLGDTAMYLCATSRASGGIPYNEQFFGPGTRLTVL.

CDR3 nucleotides: TGTGCCAGCAGCATGGGACAGATAAACATTCAGTACTTC. This gives the protein CASSMGQINIQYF. This sequence joins TRBV2 and TRBJ2-4, with 7 positions matching TRBD1. Per germline, CDR1 SNHLY and CDR2 FYNNEI. The J segment lost 6 bases and the V segment lost 6 bases, leaving 5 bases of the junction unmatched. The CDR3 consists of 13 residues.

This chain uses TRBV28 with TRBJ2-2; no definite D call. The CDR3 is 15 residues long. The V end lost 2 bases, the J end lost 2 bases, and 9 bases lay between the germline ends. Germline loops: CDR1 MDHEN, CDR2 SYDVKM. DNA for the CDR3: TGTGCCAGCAGTTTAGGTCTACCCAACACCGGGGAGCTGTTTTTT. Translation gives CASSLGLPNTGELFF.

The chain uses TRBV28 and TRBJ2-5; D remains ambiguous. This CDR3 is built from 14 residues. Trimming removed 6 bases from V and 5 bases from J, with 16 bases in between. Per germline, CDR1 MDHEN and CDR2 SYDVKM. The CDR3 region is CASSSGPSRETQYF. CDR3 sequence (DNA): TGTGCCAGCAGCTCCGGCCCCTCCCGGGAGACCCAGTACTTC.

The chain joins TRBV7-9 to TRBJ2-7; tentative D call: TRBD2 (7 bases). V dropped 0 bases and J dropped 1 base, with 19 bases sitting between them. The germline gives CDR1 SEHNR, CDR2 FQNEAQ (reference sequence). This CDR3 is built from 18 residues. CDR3 sequence reads: CASSLAYFGEGGSYEQYF. The DNA for the CDR3 is TGTGCCAGCAGCTTAGCTTACTTCGGGGAGGGGGGGTCCTACGAGCAGTACTTC.

The rearrangement joins TRBV19 to TRBJ1-2; D might be TRBD1 (6 bases). The CDR3 spans 13 residues. V was cut by 5 bases and J by 4 bases, with 11 bases left in between. Germline-derived CDR1 and CDR2 are LNHDA and SQIVND (reference sequence). CDR3 coding DNA: TGTGCCAGTAGTGTACAGGGCGGCTATGGCTACACCTTC. Translating gives CASSVQGGYGYTF.

This clone was found once. The chain carries TRBV4-3 and TRBJ1-5, with a tentative D call TRBD1 (5 bases). Germline V CDR1 and CDR2: LGHNA, YSLEER. Trimming stripped 4 bases from V and 10 bases from J, with 14 bases between. This CDR3 region has 13 residues. The CDR3 is CASSPWGGLPQHF. CDR3 DNA sequence: TGCGCCAGCAGCCCTTGGGGCGGTTTACCCCAGCATTTT.

This sequence joins TRBV9 and TRBJ1-3; D gene ambiguous. Looked up from germline, CDR1 is SGDLS and CDR2 is YYNGEE. The CDR3 contains 16 residues. Between the trimmed V and J ends, which lost 0 bases and 0 bases, there was a span of 10 bases. Here the CDR3 DNA reads TGTGCCAGCAGCGTAGGAGAGGGAGCCTCTGGAAACACCATATATTTT. Translation: CASSVGEGASGNTIYF.

The rearrangement joins TRBV19 to TRBJ2-2, with D possibly matching TRBD2 (5 bases). Between the trimmed V and J ends, which lost 4 bases and 0 bases, there was a span of 12 bases. Germline CDR1 and CDR2: LNHDA and SQIVND (reference sequence). This CDR3 spans 16 amino acids. CDR3 nucleotides: TGTGCCAGTAGTAAGCCAAGCGGAACGAACACCGGGGAGCTGTTTTTT. This translates into CASSKPSGTNTGELFF. Together with reference TRBV19 and TRBJ2-2, the CDR3 gives the full variable domain: DGGITQSPKYLFRKEGQNVTLSCEQNLNHDAMYWYRQDPGQGLRLIYYSQIVNDFQKGDIAEGYSVSREKKESFPLTVTSAQKNPTAFYLCASSKPSGTNTGELFFGEGSRLTVL.

V and J are TRBV4-2 and TRBJ2-1, with D possibly matching TRBD2 (5 bases). The germline CDR1 and CDR2 sequences are LGHNA and YNFKEQ. The length of the CDR3 is 17 residues. V lost 0 bases and J 3 bases, leaving 15 bases between the germline ends. The CDR3 DNA reads TGTGCCAGCAGCCAAGACGGGATGGAGCGAGACTACAATGAGCAGTTCTTC. It encodes CASSQDGMERDYNEQFF.

The chain couples TRBV5-6 to TRBJ2-5; no clear D. Germline V gives CDR1 SGHDT, CDR2 YYEEEE. This CDR3 spans 17 amino acids. Trimming left V 2 bases short and J 0 bases short, with 17 bases between. The CDR3 reads CASSFFTSAMYQETQYF. The DNA of the CDR3 is TGTGCCAGCAGCTTCTTTACCTCGGCGATGTACCAAGAGACCCAGTACTTC.

The rearrangement uses TRBV5-1 and TRBJ1-4; D perhaps matches TRBD1 (6 bases). Germline V gene sequence: CDR1 SGHRS, CDR2 YFSETQ. The CDR3 is made up of 14 amino acids. V lost 4 bases and J 2 bases, leaving 9 bases between the germline ends. CDR3 sequence (DNA): TGCGCCAGCAGCCCGGACAGCACTAATGAAAAACTGTTTTTT. As protein: CASSPDSTNEKLFF.

The genes are TRBV4-3 and TRBJ1-1; 10 positions match TRBD1. Trimming removed 4 bases from V and 0 bases from J; junction bases left unmatched: 5. From germline, CDR1 is LGHNA and CDR2 YSLEER. The CDR3 loop spans 16 amino acids. For the CDR3, the DNA is TGCGCCAGCAGCCGGGACAGGGGTTCTATGAACACTGAAGCTTTCTTT. It specifies CASSRDRGSMNTEAFF.

V and J are TRBV6-5 and TRBJ2-2; D not resolved. Per the germline V gene, CDR1 is MNHEY and CDR2 is SVGAGI. Between the trimmed V and J ends, which lost 5 bases and 7 bases, there was a span of 11 bases. The CDR3 is made up of 13 amino acids. CDR3 DNA: TGTGCCAGCAGTCCGTCATGGAACGGGGAGCTGTTTTTT. It is translated as CASSPSWNGELFF.

This clone appeared a few times. CDR3 sequence reads: CASRADREETQYF. In nucleotides, the CDR3 is TGTGCCAGCAGGGCGGACAGGGAAGAGACCCAGTACTTC. The chain uses TRBV25-1 and TRBJ2-5; 8 positions agree with TRBD1. Germline V CDR1 and CDR2: MGHDK, SYGVNS. The junction had 3 bases not matched to a gene; V was cut back by 6 bases and J by 3 bases. The CDR3 length is 13 residues.

This chain uses TRBV6-1 with TRBJ1-3; the D gene is possibly TRBD1 (5 bases). Germline V gene sequence: CDR1 MNHNS, CDR2 SASEGT. V was clipped by 4 bases and J by 4 bases, with 20 bases between them. This CDR3 has 17 residues. The CDR3: CASSGTEGSPGGNTIYF. CDR3 sequence (DNA): TGTGCCAGCAGTGGGACTGAGGGGAGCCCGGGGGGAAACACCATATATTTT.

The rearrangement uses TRBV6-1 and TRBJ1-3; D uncertain. The germline V and J ends were trimmed by 4 bases and 4 bases, with 14 bases remaining between them. This CDR3 is 15 amino acids long. Germline V gives CDR1 MNHNS, CDR2 SASEGT. CDR3 DNA: TGTGCCAGCAGTGCAACCAGCCCGGCCGGAAACACCATATATTTT. It yields the protein CASSATSPAGNTIYF.

The rearrangement joins TRBV9 to TRBJ1-2; 12 nucleotides match TRBD1. V trimming: 3 bases; J trimming: 1 base; junction bases outside the gene matches: 7. In germline, CDR1 is SGDLS, CDR2 YYNGEE. CDR3 size: 17 residues. The DNA of the CDR3 is TGTGCCAGCAGCGGGGACAGGGGGCTACACAATAACTATGGCTACACCTTC. Protein product: CASSGDRGLHNNYGYTF. The full variable domain, completed using reference TRBV9 and TRBJ1-2, is DSGVTQTPKHLITATGQRVTLRCSPRSGDLSVYWYQQSLDQGLQFLIQYYNGEERAKGNILERFSAQQFPDLHSELNLSSLELGDSALYFCASSGDRGLHNNYGYTFGSGTRLTVV.

J is TRBJ1-2 and V is TRBV19, with no clear D. The CDR3 is 13 residues long. Germline CDR1 and CDR2: LNHDA and SQIVND (reference sequence). The ends were cut back, 2 bases at V and 6 bases at J, with 10 bases in the middle. The CDR3: CASSIRVGDGYTF. For the CDR3, the DNA is TGTGCCAGTAGTATAAGGGTCGGCGATGGCTACACCTTC.

Here the CDR3 reads CASSLADNEQFF. The DNA for the CDR3 is TGTGCCAGCAGCTTAGCGGACAATGAGCAGTTCTTC. This chain connects TRBV13 to TRBJ2-1; no clear D. Germline CDR1 is PRHDT and CDR2 is FYEKMQ (reference sequence). The CDR3 totals 12 residues. Trimming pared 1 base from V and 5 bases from J, leaving 3 bases between.

The chain recombines TRBV18 with TRBJ1-1; D uncertain. This CDR3 spans 14 amino acids. Germline V gene data show CDR1 as KGHSH and CDR2 as LQKENI. Trimming pared 2 bases from V and 1 base from J, leaving 8 bases between. CDR3 in DNA: TGTGCCAGCTCACCAGGATCTAGGAACACTGAAGCTTTCTTT. Encoded protein: CASSPGSRNTEAFF.

J is TRBJ2-7 and V is TRBV7-2; 7 positions agree with TRBD1. This CDR3 is built from 14 residues. With V trimmed by 1 base and J by 3 bases, 3 bases remained unmatched. Germline V gene sequence: CDR1 SGHTA, CDR2 FQGNSA. The CDR3: CASSLGQGFYEQYF. The CDR3, as DNA: TGTGCCAGCAGCTTAGGACAGGGCTTCTACGAGCAGTACTTC.

This clone has just one count. The junction and the germline gene differ at one end; a read error may be behind it. The rearrangement joins TRBV9 to TRBJ1-1, with a weak D call TRBD1 (6 bases). The CDR3 is 15 amino acids. Germline lookup yields CDR1 SGDLS and CDR2 YYNGEE. CDR3 bases: TGTGCCAGCAGCCCCAGGGGTAAGGTGGACACTGATGCTTTCTTT. Amino acids: CASSPRGKVDTDAFF.

This clone has only one observation. This chain links TRBV15 with TRBJ2-3; the D is unclear. The CDR3 contains 12 residues. Trimming stripped 3 bases from V and 3 bases from J, with 4 bases between. Germline CDR1 and CDR2: LNHNV and YYDKDF (reference sequence). CDR3 nucleotide sequence: TGTGCCACCAGCAGGGATACAGATACGCAGTATTTT. This encodes CATSRDTDTQYF.

In this sample, this clone turned up once. The chain couples TRBV9 to TRBJ1-2; D may be TRBD1 (6 bases). The CDR3 extends over 15 amino acids. Germline V gene data show CDR1 as SGDLS and CDR2 as YYNGEE. V lost 3 bases, J lost 2 bases, and 14 bases lay in between. The CDR3 DNA reads TGTGCCAGCAGCGCATCCACAGGGACCAACTATGGCTACACCTTC. Residues: CASSASTGTNYGYTF.

The chain employs TRBV18 and TRBJ2-1, with 16 bases that match TRBD2. CDR1 and CDR2 from the germline V gene are KGHSH and LQKENI. V trimming: 4 bases; J trimming: 5 bases; junction bases outside the gene matches: 8. The CDR3 contains 18 residues. CDR3 in amino acids: CASSRGLAGGSSHNEQFF. The CDR3 DNA sequence: TGTGCCAGCTCACGGGGACTAGCGGGAGGGTCAAGCCACAATGAGCAGTTCTTC.

CDR3 DNA: TGTGCCAGCAGCTTTGGAGTAGGGTACAATGAGCAGTTCTTC. Its protein is CASSFGVGYNEQFF. The V call is TRBV11-2, the J call TRBJ2-1; D is ambiguous. The CDR3 runs to 14 residues. CDR1 SGHAT and CDR2 FQNNGV come from the germline V gene. V dropped 3 bases and J dropped 4 bases, with 10 bases sitting between them. The whole variable domain, remainder taken from reference TRBV11-2 and TRBJ2-1, is EAGVAQSPRYKIIEKRQSVAFWCNPISGHATLYWYQQILGQGPKLLIQFQNNGVVDDSQLPKDRFSAERLKGVDSTLKIQPAKLEDSAVYLCASSFGVGYNEQFFGPGTRLTVL.